This T cell receptor (beta chain) was sequenced during a study of vaccination effects on CD4 cells after COVID-19. Turning to the study itself: Samples collected post-vaccine were obtained a median of 72 days after the second dose.

Details on this clone: Its antigen is not known.

Sequencing was performed with immunoSEQ multiplex PCR; in TCRdb, only in-frame clones are kept and a portion is missing. The sample contains about 22,000 clones, under 85% of which appear only once. This CDR3 contains 14 residues. From germline, CDR1 is SEHNR and CDR2 FQNEAQ (reference sequence). V lost 4 bases, J lost 4 bases, and 13 bases lay in between. Antigen-specific CD4+ T cells were first expanded with viral peptide pools by the ViraFEST assay and only then sequenced. CD4+ T cell isolation took place after approximately 11 days of culture. Two doses of BNT162b2 or mRNA-1273 vaccine were administered to participants. Vaccine recipients, nucleocapsid antibody negative, had no prior SARS-CoV-2 infection.

This receptor was identified in a human donor who received a COVID-19 vaccine. Sequencing was performed on CD4+ T cells from PBMCs cultured with HCoV-NL63 spike peptides, taken after COVID-19 vaccination. The V and J genes are TRBV7-9 and TRBJ1-1, with unresolved D. In DNA, the CDR3 is TGTGCCAGCAGCTACACAAACCGAGGCACTGAAGCTTTCTTT. This encodes CASSYTNRGTEAFF. The full variable domain, with the rest looked up from reference TRBV7-9 and TRBJ1-1, is DTGVSQNPRHKITKRGQNVTFRCDPISEHNRLYWYRQTLGQGPEFLTYFQNEAQLEKSRLLSDRFSAERPKGSFSTLEIQRTEQGDSAMYLCASSYTNRGTEAFFGQGTRLTVV.